Listed below are T cell receptor beta chains from one sample, sequenced in a study of PD-1 and CTLA-4 blockade in melanoma. Clones were sequenced by immunoSEQ multiplex PCR, and TCRdb holds only the in-frame ones, with some missing. The sample holds tens of thousands of clones, around 93% seen once. Sequencing used CD8+ T cells from peripheral blood, obtained from a patient given anti-PD-1 treatment. These receptors came from a human donor with melanoma. CDR3s leave out the opening cysteine and the closing phenylalanine or tryptophan.

j_call	v_call	cdr3_aa
TRBJ2-1	TRBV19	ASSQGLYNEQF
TRBJ1-5	TRBV27	ASSLSGNQPQH
TRBJ1-1	TRBV19	ASSTIRGLIDTEAF
TRBJ1-1	TRBV5-1	ASSLSRGQNTEAF
TRBJ1-2	TRBV7-8	ASSLQGNYGYT
TRBJ2-7	TRBV29-1	SVEGESTSPSLYEQY
TRBJ2-2	TRBV19	ASSIPILAGGRTGELF
TRBJ2-7	TRBV27	ASSLPGQGYEQY
TRBJ2-7	TRBV19	ASSIGLGDYEQY
TRBJ1-4	TRBV6-6	ASSGLMVEKLF
TRBJ1-1	TRBV5-6	ASSFGTGAEAF
TRBJ2-7	TRBV27	ASSFERALPYEQY
TRBJ1-4	TRBV5-1	ASREGNNEKLF
TRBJ1-6	TRBV6-6	ASSWDREGAPLH
TRBJ2-3	TRBV11-2	ASSLEPSGGPLTDTQY
TRBJ2-3	TRBV4-2	ASSQSLAADTQY
TRBJ1-6	TRBV6-1	ASSEVGNSPLH
TRBJ2-1	TRBV2	AWRDPYNEQF